The present T cell receptor beta chain was sequenced within a study of blood T cell repertoires in COVID-19. Study in general: There were acute and convalescent COVID-19 samples, and they came from the United States, Italy and Spain. The analysed material was cDNA or gDNA that came from T cells, B-cell-depleted T cells, or PBMCs.

Per the germline V gene, CDR1 is KGHSH and CDR2 is LQKENI. The V segment lost 5 bases and the J segment 9 bases; nucleotides outside the gene matches: 8. The length of the CDR3 is 15 residues. Per the authors' pipeline: Amplification of reference gene primers provided the estimated nucleated cell counts. Method: immunoSEQ multiplex PCR; TCRdb's copy keeps in-frame clones and lacks some. The DNA gave D and trimming, while V, J and clone size come from that table. Of hundreds of thousands of clones in the sample, about 89% were seen once. The receptor was isolated from a woman aged 40 to 50 who had recovered from COVID-19. This chain joins TRBV18 and TRBJ1-6, with TRBD1 identical over 9 bases. Input material: peripheral blood. CDR3 nucleotides: TGTGCCAGCTCATCTGGACAGGGGAGCATTTCACCCCTCCACTTT. Translated, it gives CASSSGQGSISPLHF. Drawing the rest from reference TRBV18 and TRBJ1-6, the complete variable domain is NAGVMQNPRHLVRRRGQEARLRCSPMKGHSHVYWYRQLPEEGLKFMVYLQKENIIDESGMPKERFSAEFPKEGPSILRIQQVVRGDSAAYFCASSSGQGSISPLHFGNGTRLTVT.